This entry lists 29 T cell receptor beta chains sequenced from one sample in a study of blood T cells in healthy people across ages. Then a second PCR, running roughly 7 to 11 cycles, was carried out with a sample-barcoded 5' primer and a J-beta primer mix. TCRdb recomputed calls from the 5' RACE reads with MiXCR, one row per CDR3 protein. The profile covers some 930,000 distinct CDR3 sequences, with just under 30% appearing a single time and about 9.4% taken by the ten largest. These data were also reused for a study on T cells of mothers and their children.

The sequenced material came from blood. Receptor source: a woman aged 40 to 55 in good health.

The chain is built from TRBV2 and TRBJ2-1; a weak D match, TRBD1 (6 bases). This CDR3 contains 13 residues. Germline V gene lookup returns CDR1 SNHLY and CDR2 FYNNEI. V dropped 9 bases and J dropped 6 bases, with 15 bases sitting between them. CDR3: CASESWTVNEQFF. CDR3 coding DNA: TGTGCCAGTGAGAGCTGGACAGTCAATGAGCAGTTCTTC.

Concerning this clonotype: A clone one base away is much larger, so this may be a read error. The chain combines TRBV19 with TRBJ2-5; 14 nucleotides agree with TRBD2. Germline V gives CDR1 LNHDA, CDR2 SQIVND (reference sequence). This CDR3 is 17 amino acids long. CDR3 region: CASSPGTSGGLQGTQYF. CDR3 nucleotide sequence: TGTGCCAGTAGTCCAGGGACTAGCGGGGGCCTTCAAGGGACCCAGTACTTC. The whole variable domain, filled in from reference TRBV19 and TRBJ2-5, reads DGGITQSPKYLFRKEGQNVTLSCEQNLNHDAMYWYRQDPGQGLRLIYYSQIVNDFQKGDIAEGYSVSREKKESFPLTVTSAQKNPTAFYLCASSPGTSGGLQGTQYFGPGTRLLVL.

With regard to this clonotype: This may come from a read error, since a much larger clone is one base off. The rearrangement uses TRBV12-3 or TRBV12-4 and TRBJ2-7; 11 nucleotides line up with TRBD1. Judging by the DNA end, TRBJ2-5 fits better; the J call may be wrong. The CDR3 contains 15 residues. The CDR3 here is CASSGGTGGRGTQYF. CDR3 DNA: TGTGCCAGCAGTGGGGGGACAGGGGGAAGAGGGACCCAGTACTTC.

This chain connects TRBV20-1 to TRBJ1-5; D remains unclear. V was trimmed by 6 bases and J by 7 bases, leaving 19 bases between them. Germline V gene sequence: CDR1 DFQATT, CDR2 SNEGSKA (reference sequence). The CDR3 consists of 14 residues. CDR3 bases: TGCAGTGCCCTCCCGGGGTCGATAGGGCAGCCCCAGCATTTT. This encodes CSALPGSIGQPQHF.

This clonotype was observed many times. The genes are TRBV6-5 and TRBJ1-1; D is possibly TRBD1 (6 bases). Germline V gene lookup returns CDR1 MNHEY and CDR2 SVGAGI. The CDR3 is made up of 13 amino acids. V was shortened by 2 bases and J by 4 bases, with 8 bases between the two germline ends. CDR3 nucleotide sequence: TGTGCCAGCAGTTACGCGGACAGCACTGAAGCTTTCTTT. It translates to CASSYADSTEAFF.

Notes on this clonotype: Mismatch with germline at one junction end may stem from a read error. The genes are TRBV18 and TRBJ1-4; the D is unclear. CDR1 is KGHSH and CDR2 is LQKENI in the germline V gene. The CDR3 length is 15 residues. CDR3 coding DNA: TGTACCAGCTCACCAGCGGGGTTTACTAATGAAAAACTGTTTTTT. Protein sequence: CTSSPAGFTNEKLFF.

As concerns this clonotype: Relative to the germline gene, one junction end is altered; a read error may explain this. The chain recombines TRBV28 with TRBJ1-6; no reliable D call. Germline V lookup: CDR1 MDHEN, CDR2 SYDVKM. The CDR3 runs 15 residues. This chain's CDR3 is CAGSLSGPMGSPLHF. CDR3 coding DNA: TGTGCCGGCAGTTTATCAGGTCCAATGGGTTCACCCCTCCACTTT.

The V and J genes are TRBV2 and TRBJ1-4; TRBD1 matches at 11 bases. The junction had 5 bases not matched to a gene; V was cut back by 4 bases and J by 7 bases. The CDR3 sequence is 15 residues long. Germline loops: CDR1 SNHLY, CDR2 FYNNEI. The CDR3, as DNA: TGTGCCAGCAGTGGGACAGGGGGCGTTTTTGAAAAACTGTTTTTT. Encoded protein: CASSGTGGVFEKLFF.

The genes are TRBV29-1 and TRBJ2-5, with D perhaps given as TRBD1 or TRBD2 (5 bases each). V was shortened by 3 bases and J by 0 bases, with 14 bases between the two germline ends. This CDR3 has 15 residues. Germline CDR1 is SQVTM and CDR2 is ANQGSEA. CDR3 sequence (DNA): TGCAGCGTTGATGGGCCGGGACGCAACCAAGAGACCCAGTACTTC. This translates into CSVDGPGRNQETQYF. Based on the CDR3 plus reference TRBV29-1 and TRBJ2-5, the full variable domain is SAVISQKPSRDICQRGTSLTIQCQVDSQVTMMFWYRQQPGQSLTLIATANQGSEATYESGFVIDKFPISRPNLTFSTLTVSNMSPEDSSIYLCSVDGPGRNQETQYFGPGTRLLVL.

About this clonotype: A much more abundant neighbour one base away suggests this may be a read error. The V gene is TRBV7-6, the J gene TRBJ2-7, with a tentative D call TRBD1 (6 bases). In germline, CDR1 is SGHVS, CDR2 FNYEAQ. The CDR3 spans 14 residues. The CDR3 nucleotides are TGTGCCGGCAGCCCACAGGGTACGTTCTACGAGCAGTACTTC. As protein: CAGSPQGTFYEQYF.

This chain joins TRBV5-1 and TRBJ1-4; TRBD1 agrees at 8 bases. The CDR3 loop spans 15 amino acids. Trimming removed 0 bases from V and 4 bases from J; junction bases left unmatched: 2. Germline CDR1 is SGHRS and CDR2 is YFSETQ. The CDR3, as DNA: TGCGCCAGCAGCTTGGGGGGACAGGATAATGAAAAACTGTTTTTT. It translates to CASSLGGQDNEKLFF.

A remark on this clonotype: One junction end does not reproduce the germline sequence, and a read error may be involved. The chain employs TRBV5-1 and TRBJ2-5, with 15 bases lining up with TRBD2. TRBJ2-7 explains the end of the DNA better; the J call may be wrong. The CDR3 has 17 amino acids. The V gene's germline CDR1 is SGHRS and CDR2 YFSETQ. The CDR3 DNA sequence: TGCGCCAACAGCTCGGGACTAGCGGGGGGTCCTGGGTACGAGCAGTACTTC. It is translated as CANSSGLAGGPGYEQYF.

This clonotype appeared many times. The V gene is TRBV9, the J gene TRBJ2-7; D remains ambiguous. Per germline, CDR1 SGDLS and CDR2 YYNGEE. This CDR3 is 15 amino acids long. The ends were cut back, 0 bases at V and 7 bases at J, with 17 bases in the middle. Here the CDR3 reads CASSVDQVTYEEQYF. CDR3 DNA: TGTGCCAGCAGCGTAGACCAGGTCACCTACGAGGAGCAGTACTTC.

This clonotype was detected a few times. The chain uses TRBV29-1 and TRBJ1-4; 9 bases are a match to TRBD1. The ends lost 5 bases at V and 8 bases at J; junction bases unmatched: 6. There are 13 residues in the CDR3. Germline V gives CDR1 SQVTM, CDR2 ANQGSEA. CDR3 amino acids: CSVSGTGTEKLFF. The CDR3 DNA follows: TGCAGCGTTTCCGGGACAGGGACGGAAAAACTGTTTTTT.

This clonotype was counted a few times. A much more abundant neighbour one base away suggests this may be a read error. The chain joins TRBV5-8 to TRBJ2-7; 13 bases line up with TRBD2. The V segment lost 4 bases and the J segment 2 bases; nucleotides outside the gene matches: 3. The CDR3 loop spans 15 amino acids. CDR1 is SGHTS and CDR2 is YDEGEE in the germline V gene. This CDR3 reads CASSTGLAGTYEQYF. The CDR3 DNA reads TGTGCCAGCAGCACGGGACTAGCGGGGACCTACGAGCAGTACTTC. Together with reference TRBV5-8 and TRBJ2-7, the CDR3 gives the full variable domain: EAGVTQSPTHLIKTRGQQATLRCSPISGHTSVYWYQQALGLGLQFLLWYDEGEERNRGNFPPRFSGRQFPNYSSELNVNALELEDSALYLCASSTGLAGTYEQYFGPGTRLTVT.

This clonotype was counted between two and nine times. V and J are TRBV20-1 and TRBJ2-7; 10 bases match TRBD2. The length of the CDR3 is 12 residues. V gave up 7 bases and J gave up 5 bases; unmatched junction bases: 5. Germline-derived CDR1 and CDR2 are DFQATT and SNEGSKA (reference sequence). The CDR3 reads CSVTSGDNEQYF. The DNA for the CDR3 is TGCAGTGTTACTAGCGGGGACAACGAGCAGTACTTC.

There are a few counts of this clonotype. The CDR3 region is CASKAANSYNEQFF. In nucleotides, the CDR3 is TGTGCCAGCAAAGCCGCGAACTCCTACAATGAGCAGTTCTTC. The chain links TRBV27 to TRBJ2-1; D not resolved. The CDR3 sequence is 14 residues long. Between the trimmed V and J ends, which lost 7 bases and 0 bases, there was a span of 10 bases. Germline assignment: CDR1 MNHEY and CDR2 SMNVEV (reference sequence).

J is TRBJ1-2 and V is TRBV11-2; D is unclear. CDR3 length equals 15 residues. V lost 4 bases to trimming and J lost 6 bases, with 18 bases between them. The germline CDR1 and CDR2 sequences are SGHAT and FQNNGV. The CDR3 here is CASSSLNLPGDGYTF. CDR3 DNA sequence: TGTGCCAGCAGCTCCCTCAATTTGCCCGGGGATGGCTACACCTTC.

This chain uses TRBV6-4 with TRBJ1-1, with unresolved D. CDR1 is MRHNA and CDR2 is SNTAGT in the germline V gene. CDR3 size: 11 residues. Deletions cut 6 bases from V and 7 bases from J, with 9 bases between. The CDR3 bases are TGTGCCAGCAGAAAGGGTAATGAAGCTTTCTTT. Its protein is CASRKGNEAFF.

This clonotype was found many times. The rearrangement uses TRBV4-1 and TRBJ2-7; D might be TRBD1 (5 bases). The germline gives CDR1 MGHRA, CDR2 YSYEKL. Trimming cost V 2 bases and J 5 bases, with 13 bases left between them. The CDR3 loop spans 14 amino acids. This CDR3 reads CASSQWSGMDEQYF. In nucleotides, the CDR3 is TGCGCCAGCAGCCAATGGTCAGGGATGGACGAGCAGTACTTC.

The chain carries TRBV21-1 and TRBJ2-7. TRBV21-1 is deemed a pseudogene. CDR3 size: 14 residues. The CDR3 sequence: CASSTSRDSYEQYF. CDR3 DNA sequence: TGTGCCAGCAGCACCTCACGGGACTCCTACGAGCAGTACTTC.

This clonotype was counted between two and nine times. This chain uses TRBV7-9 with TRBJ2-2; 7 bases are a match to TRBD2. The V gene end was trimmed by 5 bases and the J gene end by 8 bases; junction bases not matched to a gene: 5. CDR3 size: 13 residues. Germline V lookup: CDR1 SEHNR, CDR2 FQNEAQ (reference sequence). CDR3: CASSTHSGGELFF. CDR3 in DNA: TGTGCCAGCAGCACCCATAGCGGGGGGGAGCTGTTTTTT. Drawing the rest from reference TRBV7-9 and TRBJ2-2, the complete variable domain is DTGVSQNPRHKITKRGQNVTFRCDPISEHNRLYWYRQTLGQGPEFLTYFQNEAQLEKSRLLSDRFSAERPKGSFSTLEIQRTEQGDSAMYLCASSTHSGGELFFGEGSRLTVL.

The genes are TRBV5-1 and TRBJ2-5; D remains unclear. The better agreement between TRBJ2-1 and the DNA end casts doubt on the J call. The CDR3 runs 13 residues. Germline CDR1 is SGHRS and CDR2 is YFSETQ. The CDR3 sequence: CASSLRPGETQFF. In nucleotides, the CDR3 is TGCGCCAGCAGCTTGCGCCCGGGCGAGACCCAGTTCTTC.

This clonotype has just a few counts. CDR3 protein: CASRPGQGSHEQYF. The CDR3 nucleotides read TGTGCCAGCAGGCCGGGACAGGGATCCCACGAGCAGTACTTC. This rearrangement joins TRBV28 to TRBJ2-7; 9 bases are a match to TRBD1. This CDR3 has 14 amino acids. The ends lost 6 bases at V and 5 bases at J; junction bases unmatched: 8. Germline V gene data show CDR1 as MDHEN and CDR2 as SYDVKM.

This clonotype appeared many times. The chain couples TRBV7-9 to TRBJ2-5, with D unresolved. Looked up from germline, CDR1 is SEHNR and CDR2 is FQNEAQ (reference sequence). V was clipped by 3 bases and J by 7 bases, with 18 bases between them. This CDR3 has 15 amino acids. The CDR3 protein is CASSLIRTEKGTQYF. In DNA, the CDR3 is TGTGCCAGCAGCTTGATAAGGACGGAGAAGGGGACCCAGTACTTC.

This clonotype was detected only a few times. This chain uses TRBV4-1 with TRBJ2-7; D tentatively fits TRBD1 or TRBD2 (5 bases each). V was pared by 0 bases and J by 0 bases, with 12 bases between. Per the germline V gene, CDR1 is MGHRA and CDR2 is YSYEKL. The CDR3 is made up of 16 amino acids. CDR3 sequence (DNA): TGCGCCAGCAGCCAAGATCGGGGCGGCTACTCCTACGAGCAGTACTTC. Translating gives CASSQDRGGYSYEQYF.

This clonotype was observed at least ten times. This sequence joins TRBV4-3 and TRBJ2-7; 7 bases are a match to TRBD1. With 0 bases clipped from V and 3 bases from J, the junction kept 5 bases outside the gene matches. CDR3 size: 15 residues. Germline CDR1 reads LGHNA; CDR2 reads YSLEER. The DNA for the CDR3 is TGCGCCAGCAGCCAAGATCGGGACAGCCTCTACGAGCAGTACTTC. Its translation: CASSQDRDSLYEQYF.

The sample holds a few counts of this clonotype. J is TRBJ1-3 and V is TRBV20-1; D is undetermined. The V end was cut by 1 base, the J end by 1 base, with 14 bases between. Germline CDR1 is DFQATT and CDR2 is SNEGSKA (reference sequence). This CDR3 contains 16 residues. The CDR3: CSARVPGVTSGNTIYF. The DNA for the CDR3 is TGCAGTGCTAGAGTCCCCGGGGTTACGTCTGGAAACACCATATATTTT.

This clonotype appeared a few times. This chain uses TRBV5-1 with TRBJ2-3, with D uncertain. V gave up 4 bases and J gave up 4 bases, with 10 bases separating them. Germline CDR1 SGHRS, CDR2 YFSETQ. This CDR3 is 13 amino acids long. CDR3 residues: CASSKYDADTQYF. DNA for the CDR3: TGCGCCAGCAGCAAATACGATGCAGATACGCAGTATTTT.